This T cell receptor beta chain was found in a study of blood T cell repertoires in COVID-19. The ends lost 7 bases at V and 4 bases at J; junction bases unmatched: 4. Germline V lookup: CDR1 LGHNT, CDR2 FRNRAP. The CDR3 length is 13 residues. Libraries were prepared by immunoSEQ multiplex PCR; TCRdb keeps only in-frame clonotypes and omits some of them. The data contain fewer than 300,000 clones, roughly 88% of them singletons. The receptor comes from a middle-aged woman with acute COVID-19. The J gene is TRBJ2-5, the V gene TRBV12-5; 9 positions match TRBD1. Input material: PBMCs or T cells enriched from blood (not recorded which). In DNA, the CDR3 is TGTGCTAGTGTCACAGGGGGCACAGAGACCCAGTACTTC. This gives the protein CASVTGGTETQYF.